The clone carrying this T cell receptor (beta chain) was recorded only once. The antigen is unknown. The data belong to a study of chemoradiotherapy in HPV16-positive cancers. Study-level information: Candidate HPV-specific clones and shared TCR motifs came from a couple of HPV16-positive patients.

Profiled with immunoSEQ multiplex PCR; TCRdb holds only in-frame clones, not every one. This sample carries 17,000 or so clones, 60% to 80% of them seen once, and the ten largest clones take 7% to 9%. Findings and limits, study-wide: Candidate HPV-specific clones and E7-related TCR motifs grew in tumor during treatment. The functional HPV-specific definition rests on just a couple of HPV16-positive patients.

Over chemoradiotherapy, repertoires were sampled more than once. This CDR3 has 15 amino acids. J lost 3 bases, V lost 1 base, and 4 bases had no gene match. Germline lookup yields CDR1 SGHTA and CDR2 FQGNSA. The V call is TRBV7-2, the J call TRBJ2-7, with 9 bases that match TRBD1. This TCR derives from a human donor with HPV-associated anogenital cancer. The starting material was tumor tissue, obtained from a patient who underwent chemoradiotherapy. This CDR3 reads CASSLGGQGGYEQYF. CDR3 DNA sequence: TGTGCCAGCAGCTTAGGGGGACAGGGAGGCTACGAGCAGTACTTC.